The 22 T cell receptor beta chains listed next were all sequenced from one sample in a study of radiation and T cells in renal cell carcinoma. Described time point: blood 4 weeks post-SBRT, at nephrectomy. Treatment specified: 15 Gy SBRT to primary tumor, nephrectomy 4 weeks later. The repertoire was sequenced with immunoSEQ multiplex PCR; TCRdb's copy has only in-frame clones and lacks some. Among roughly 160,000 clones listed, less than 90% were seen once. Sequenced material: blood, taken from a patient whose treatment included radiotherapy and nephrectomy. Receptor source: a woman between 50 and 59 years old with renal cell carcinoma.

The chain recombines TRBV11-2 with TRBJ2-1, with 7 nucleotides matching TRBD2. Germline V gene data show CDR1 as SGHAT and CDR2 as FQNNGV. There are 16 residues in the CDR3. V lost 3 bases, J lost 0 bases, and 5 bases stayed unmatched. CDR3 amino acids: CASSLIRGVSYNEQFF. The CDR3 nucleotides read TGTGCCAGCAGCTTGATTCGGGGGGTCTCCTACAATGAGCAGTTCTTC. Full variable domain (remainder filled in from reference TRBV11-2 and TRBJ2-1): EAGVAQSPRYKIIEKRQSVAFWCNPISGHATLYWYQQILGQGPKLLIQFQNNGVVDDSQLPKDRFSAERLKGVDSTLKIQPAKLEDSAVYLCASSLIRGVSYNEQFFGPGTRLTVL.

CDR3 nucleotides: TGTGCCAGCAGTCCCGGACAGCCGAACACTGAAGCTTTCTTT. Protein sequence: CASSPGQPNTEAFF. The chain uses TRBV6-5 and TRBJ1-1, with D perhaps TRBD1 (6 bases). This CDR3 has 14 residues. Germline V gene sequence: CDR1 MNHEY, CDR2 SVGAGI. Trimming cost V 5 bases and J 1 base, with 11 bases left between them.

J is TRBJ1-1 and V is TRBV7-9; D not certain. V was trimmed by 4 bases and J by 1 base, leaving 4 bases between them. The germline V gene encodes CDR1 SEHNR and CDR2 FQNEAQ (reference sequence). This CDR3 comprises 12 residues. The CDR3 DNA is TGTGCCAGCAGCTATGCGAACACTGAAGCTTTCTTT. It is translated as CASSYANTEAFF.

The chain employs TRBV9 and TRBJ2-1; D is undetermined. V lost 0 bases and J 5 bases, leaving 6 bases between the germline ends. Germline V gives CDR1 SGDLS, CDR2 YYNGEE. CDR3 length: 13 residues. The CDR3 DNA follows: TGTGCCAGCAGCGTAGATTTTGACAATGAGCAGTTCTTC. It yields the protein CASSVDFDNEQFF.

For this clone: Other DNA sequences in this specimen translate into the identical CDR3. The chain couples TRBV11-3 to TRBJ1-1; D unclear. Germline V gives CDR1 SGHNT, CDR2 YENEEA. The germline V and J ends were trimmed by 1 base and 0 bases, with 3 bases remaining between them. CDR3 length: 13 amino acids. CDR3 nucleotide sequence: TGTGCCAGCAGCTTAGGAGTGAACACTGAAGCTTTCTTT. Translating gives CASSLGVNTEAFF.

This chain links TRBV5-1 with TRBJ2-2, with 11 bases fitting TRBD2. After removal of 0 bases from V and 1 base from J, the junction contained 5 bases not matched to a gene. This CDR3 is built from 18 residues. CDR1 is SGHRS and CDR2 is YFSETQ in the germline V gene. This CDR3 reads CASSLVLAGGLNTGELFF. CDR3 bases: TGCGCCAGCAGCTTGGTTCTAGCGGGGGGTCTGAACACCGGGGAGCTGTTTTTT.

The CDR3 protein is CASSLVSGSSYEQYF. The CDR3, as DNA: TGTGCCAGCAGCTTAGTAAGCGGGAGCTCCTACGAGCAGTACTTC. The chain carries TRBV11-3 and TRBJ2-7; 8 bases are shared with TRBD2. Germline V gives CDR1 SGHNT, CDR2 YENEEA. V shed 1 base, J shed 0 bases, and the junction held 2 bases outside the gene matches. CDR3 length: 15 amino acids. Using reference TRBV11-3 and TRBJ2-7 for the parts outside the CDR3, the full variable domain is EAGVVQSPRYKIIEKKQPVAFWCNPISGHNTLYWYLQNLGQGPELLIRYENEEAVDDSQLPKDRFSAERLKGVDSTLKIQPAELGDSAVYLCASSLVSGSSYEQYFGPGTRLTVT.

This chain links TRBV11-3 with TRBJ2-7; TRBD1 matches 7 bases. Germline CDR1 reads SGHNT; CDR2 reads YENEEA. J was trimmed by 4 bases and V by 1 base; bases with no gene match: 4. This CDR3 comprises 14 residues. The chain's CDR3 is CASSLGGQSYEQYF. The CDR3 DNA is TGTGCCAGCAGCTTAGGGGGACAGTCGTACGAGCAGTACTTC.

The chain has TRBV5-1 and TRBJ2-1; 8 nucleotides agree with TRBD2. Trimming at V came to 1 base and at J to 6 bases, leaving 6 bases not matched to a gene. Germline CDR1 and CDR2: SGHRS and YFSETQ. This CDR3 is built from 15 residues. CDR3 sequence: CASSLSLAGLNEQFF. Here the CDR3 DNA reads TGCGCCAGCAGCTTGAGTCTAGCGGGCCTCAATGAGCAGTTCTTC. Complete variable domain (other parts from reference TRBV5-1 and TRBJ2-1): KAGVTQTPRYLIKTRGQQVTLSCSPISGHRSVSWYQQTPGQGLQFLFEYFSETQRNKGNFPGRFSGRQFSNSRSEMNVSTLELGDSALYLCASSLSLAGLNEQFFGPGTRLTVL.

As for this clone: The same CDR3 is also encoded by other DNA sequences in this sample. This chain links TRBV6-1 with TRBJ1-1, with unresolved D. The germline V gene has CDR1 MNHNS and CDR2 SASEGT. V lost 3 bases, J lost 8 bases, and 10 bases lay in between. The CDR3 loop spans 12 amino acids. CDR3 loop: CASSEWGAEAFF. The CDR3 DNA reads TGTGCCAGCAGTGAGTGGGGAGCGGAAGCTTTCTTT.

This sequence joins TRBV7-9 and TRBJ2-3, with 9 bases aligning to TRBD2. The V gene's germline CDR1 is SEHNR and CDR2 FQNEAQ (reference sequence). The CDR3 contains 15 residues. V shed 5 bases and J 5 bases; nucleotides not matched to a gene: 8. The CDR3 here is CASSDLAGFRDTQYF. The CDR3, as DNA: TGTGCCAGCAGCGACCTAGCGGGGTTTCGAGATACGCAGTATTTT.

CDR3 DNA sequence: TGTGCCAGCAGTGAAAGGATCTCTGGGGCCAACGTCCTGACTTTC. Translating it yields CASSERISGANVLTF. The chain combines TRBV2 with TRBJ2-6; D unresolved. The CDR3 is 15 residues long. V dropped 2 bases and J dropped 0 bases, with 5 bases sitting between them. Germline values: CDR1 SNHLY, CDR2 FYNNEI.

The chain employs TRBV2 and TRBJ1-4; no definite D call. V lost 5 bases, J lost 7 bases, and 20 bases lay in between. There are 16 residues in the CDR3. The germline V gene has CDR1 SNHLY and CDR2 FYNNEI. The CDR3 DNA sequence: TGTGCCAGCAGTCGTCTTCCGGGCCCCAAGGGTGAAAAACTGTTTTTT. Encoded protein: CASSRLPGPKGEKLFF.

This clone was seen just once. The chain uses TRBV5-1 and TRBJ2-5; a weak D match, TRBD2 (6 bases). Trimming removed 2 bases from V and 1 base from J, with 18 bases in between. The CDR3 totals 17 residues. Looked up from germline, CDR1 is SGHRS and CDR2 is YFSETQ. CDR3 DNA: TGCGCCAGCAGCTTTAAAGCGGGCGGGGCAGTCCAAGAGACCCAGTACTTC. This codes for CASSFKAGGAVQETQYF.

This chain links TRBV5-6 with TRBJ1-1; TRBD1 agrees at 8 bases. Germline loops: CDR1 SGHDT, CDR2 YYEEEE. The CDR3 covers 16 residues. The junction had 8 bases not matched to a gene; V was cut back by 4 bases and J by 0 bases. The CDR3, as DNA: TGTGCCAGCAGCCCCCGGACAGGGATCTTGAACACTGAAGCTTTCTTT. Its translation: CASSPRTGILNTEAFF.

V usage is TRBV6-5 and J usage is TRBJ1-6; 8 bases line up with TRBD1. V shed 2 bases, J shed 9 bases, and the junction held 6 bases outside the gene matches. Germline CDR1 reads MNHEY; CDR2 reads SVGAGI. The CDR3 covers 15 residues. Here the CDR3 reads CASSYTDRGSSPLHF. The CDR3 coding sequence is TGTGCCAGCAGTTACACCGACAGGGGCAGTTCACCCCTCCACTTT.

The V gene is TRBV5-1, the J gene TRBJ1-6; D is unclear. The CDR3 has 15 amino acids. The ends were cut back, 1 base at V and 5 bases at J, with 10 bases in the middle. Germline V gives CDR1 SGHRS, CDR2 YFSETQ. CDR3 in DNA: TGCGCCAGCAGCTTGAATCGGCAGGATAATTCACCCCTCCACTTT. This codes for CASSLNRQDNSPLHF.

This chain uses TRBV18 with TRBJ2-3; D ambiguous. The V gene lost 3 bases and the J gene lost 0 bases, with 7 bases spanning the gap. Per the germline V gene, CDR1 is KGHSH and CDR2 is LQKENI. The CDR3 covers 14 residues. CDR3 in amino acids: CASSPRVSTDTQYF. The DNA of the CDR3 is TGTGCCAGCTCACCCCGGGTTAGCACAGATACGCAGTATTTT.

This clone has more than one count but fewer than ten. The V call is TRBV6-5, the J call TRBJ1-1; no clear D. CDR1 and CDR2 from the germline V gene are MNHEY and SVGAGI. CDR3 length equals 11 residues. V lost 1 base to trimming and J lost 7 bases, with 4 bases between them. DNA of the CDR3: TGTGCCAGCAGTTACTTGGATGAAGCTTTCTTT. It yields the protein CASSYLDEAFF.

The chain uses TRBV29-1 and TRBJ2-3; possibly TRBD2 for D (5 bases). CDR3 length equals 15 residues. The V gene's germline CDR1 is SQVTM and CDR2 ANQGSEA. V was trimmed by 1 base and J by 5 bases, leaving 16 bases between them. CDR3 residues: CSVEGPRGRIDTQYF. CDR3 sequence (DNA): TGCAGCGTTGAAGGCCCTCGGGGTCGCATAGATACGCAGTATTTT.

The V gene is TRBV25-1, the J gene TRBJ2-1; 7 positions match TRBD2. Unmatched junction bases numbered 1, after V lost 2 bases and J lost 0 bases. The CDR3 covers 15 residues. CDR1 and CDR2 from the germline V gene are MGHDK and SYGVNS. The CDR3 reads CASSEGGGSYNEQFF. The CDR3 DNA follows: TGTGCCAGCAGTGAAGGGGGGGGCTCCTACAATGAGCAGTTCTTC.

This sequence joins TRBV9 and TRBJ2-3; weak D call: TRBD1 (6 bases). V was clipped by 2 bases and J by 2 bases, with 15 bases between them. This CDR3 region has 16 residues. CDR1 and CDR2 from the germline V gene are SGDLS and YYNGEE. In DNA form, the CDR3 reads TGTGCCAGCAGCGTTACGGGACACTCATCCACAGATACGCAGTATTTT. The encoded protein is CASSVTGHSSTDTQYF.